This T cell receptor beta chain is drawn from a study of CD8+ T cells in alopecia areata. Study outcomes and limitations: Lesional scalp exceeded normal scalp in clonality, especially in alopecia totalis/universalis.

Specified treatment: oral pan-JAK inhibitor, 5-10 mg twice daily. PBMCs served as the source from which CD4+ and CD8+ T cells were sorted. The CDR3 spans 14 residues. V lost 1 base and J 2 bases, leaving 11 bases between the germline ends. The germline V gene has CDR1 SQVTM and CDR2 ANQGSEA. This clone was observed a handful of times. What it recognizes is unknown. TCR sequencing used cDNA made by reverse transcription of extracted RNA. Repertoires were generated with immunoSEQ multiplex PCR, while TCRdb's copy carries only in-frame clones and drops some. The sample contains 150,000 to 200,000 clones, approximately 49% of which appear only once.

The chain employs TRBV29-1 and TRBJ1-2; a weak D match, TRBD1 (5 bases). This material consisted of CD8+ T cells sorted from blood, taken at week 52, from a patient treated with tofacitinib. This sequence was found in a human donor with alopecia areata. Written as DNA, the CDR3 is TGCAGCGTTGAAGGGGCGGCAGGGAACTATGGCTACACCTTC. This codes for CSVEGAAGNYGYTF.